The 2 T cell receptor beta chains below all came from one sample that was sequenced in a study of blood T cell repertoires in COVID-19. Assay: immunoSEQ multiplex PCR; the TCRdb copy retains only in-frame clones and omits some. The top ten hold more than 1% of the sample, which has approximately 400,000 clones, more than 70% seen once. The material sequenced was peripheral blood. These receptors were obtained from a man aged 35 to 55 with acute or convalescent COVID-19.

J is TRBJ2-5 and V is TRBV5-1; D unresolved. The CDR3 sequence is 14 residues long. V lost 0 bases, J lost 0 bases, and 6 bases lay in between. CDR1 and CDR2 (germline): SGHRS, YFSETQ. CDR3 in amino acids: CASSLGRNQETQYF. CDR3 sequence (DNA): TGCGCCAGCAGCTTGGGCAGGAACCAAGAGACCCAGTACTTC.

This clone turned up a few times. Other nucleotide sequences in the sample specify the same CDR3. The chain combines TRBV27 with TRBJ2-7; tentative D call: TRBD2 (5 bases). The V gene lost 5 bases and the J gene lost 0 bases, with 8 bases spanning the gap. The CDR3 is made up of 13 amino acids. Per germline, CDR1 MNHEY and CDR2 SMNVEV (reference sequence). CDR3: CASSPTSSYEQYF. The CDR3 DNA sequence: TGTGCCAGCAGTCCTACTAGCTCCTACGAGCAGTACTTC.